This TCR beta chain is from a study of blood T cells in healthy people across ages. A second PCR of roughly 7 to 11 cycles used a sample-barcoded 5' primer and a J-beta primer mix. Each of the cDNA molecules was tagged by a template-switch adaptor with 12 random nucleotides. Via MiXCR, TCRdb re-called the 5' RACE reads, giving one row per CDR3 protein. The sample has about 1.8 million distinct CDR3 sequences, about 49% seen once. Germline CDR1 and CDR2: MDHEN and SYDVKM. The length of the CDR3 is 15 residues. Trimming left V 8 bases short and J 11 bases short, with 27 bases between. On this clonotype: Its antigen is still unknown.

Findings and caveats of the study: The recorded TCR beta diversity per million T cells decreased in a roughly linear manner with age. Versus aged donors, long-lived donors had higher diversity and more naive CD4+ cells.

This chain connects TRBV28 to TRBJ2-5; D is undetermined. The source is a woman in her forties in good health. Sequencing was performed on blood. This chain's CDR3 is CASYPIGPIYNEQYF. CDR3 nucleotides: TGTGCCAGCTACCCTATAGGACCTATTTACAATGAGCAGTACTTC.